This T cell receptor beta chain was sequenced in a study of a mutant IDH1 vaccine in newly diagnosed glioma. Study context: Patients received vaccination from 4-6 weeks after radiotherapy alone, or with temozolomide cycles. Earlier therapy was either radiotherapy, temozolomide, or both, and most got both. Overall study findings and caveats: Pseudoprogression appeared unlinked to shifts in leading peripheral T cell clonotypes.

The data were produced by immunoSEQ multiplex PCR, yet TCRdb's version contains in-frame clones alone and is incomplete. The sample consists of tens of thousands of clones, almost 95% of them appearing once. To note about this clone: As yet, its antigen is unknown.

Time point described: week 35, safety follow-up. Doses of 300 ug of mutant IDH1 20-mer peptide were given with topical imiquimod. Patients had eight vaccinations, in weeks 1, 3, 5, 7, 11, 15, 19 and 23. Trimming took 4 bases from V and 2 from J; bases not matched to a gene: 5. From germline, CDR1 is SGDLS and CDR2 YYNGEE. The length of the CDR3 is 15 residues. The material was PBMCs, obtained from a glioma patient whose treatment included an IDH1 peptide vaccine. The chain links TRBV9 to TRBJ1-2; 10 bases align to TRBD1. This clonotype originated in a man aged 50 to 59 with glioma. The CDR3 reads CASSPGQGENYGYTF. The CDR3 DNA reads as TGTGCCAGCAGCCCCGGACAGGGGGAGAACTATGGCTACACCTTC. The full variable domain, completed using reference TRBV9 and TRBJ1-2, is DSGVTQTPKHLITATGQRVTLRCSPRSGDLSVYWYQQSLDQGLQFLIQYYNGEERAKGNILERFSAQQFPDLHSELNLSSLELGDSALYFCASSPGQGENYGYTFGSGTRLTVV.